A selection of T cell receptor beta chains follows, all from one sample in a study of metastatic and nonmetastatic thyroid tumors. TCRdb reprocessed the PCR reads using MiXCR. The data contain 91,000 or so clones, approximately 11% of them singletons. Material: blood. The receptor source for this set is a female donor with papillary thyroid cancer or a benign thyroid nodule (not recorded which). Some clones in this sample may be carry-over from other donors' samples. The CDR3 runs from the conserved cysteine through the conserved F or W. A D gene is named only where the DNA matches it firmly. For some rows the clone size is stated as once, few or many, or as a class when expanded; others skip it.

TRBV28	18	-	many	TRBJ2-1	TGTGCCAGCAGTGCGGACGCCTACTACAACTTAATTTACAATGAGCAGTTCTTC	CASSADAYYNLIYNEQFF
TRBV6-2/TRBV6-3	13	TRBD2	few	TRBJ2-1	TGTGCCGGTGCGGTTAGCGGGAGTAATGAGCAGTTCTTC	CAGAVSGSNEQFF
TRBV6-1	12	-	many	TRBJ1-2	TGTGCCACCCAACAGGGTCCCTATGGCTACACCTTC	CATQQGPYGYTF
TRBV4-3	15	-	many	TRBJ1-2	TGCGCCAGCAGCCAAGATGCCGGGGTTTTGGGCGGCTACACCTTC	CASSQDAGVLGGYTF
TRBV27	15	-	-	TRBJ2-7	TGTGCCAGCACCCCTCAAGGGTCCCAGATAGACGAGCAGTACTTC	CASTPQGSQIDEQYF
TRBV19	15	-	-	TRBJ1-2	TGTGCCAGTAGCCTTCTAGGGGGGCTGTATTACGGCTACACCTTC	CASSLLGGLYYGYTF
TRBV10-3	13	-	many	TRBJ2-7	TGTGCCGTACAGGGTTTGGCGAGCTCCGAGCAGTACTTC	CAVQGLASSEQYF
TRBV7-2	13	-	many	TRBJ2-2	TGTGCCAGCAGCTTAGACCTACTCGGGGAGCTGTTTTTT	CASSLDLLGELFF
TRBV28	14	TRBD1	-	TRBJ2-7	TGTGCCAGCAGTTTCCGGGGACAGGGGGTGAAGAAGTACTTC	CASSFRGQGVKKYF
TRBV20-1	11	-	many	TRBJ2-5	TGCAGTGCTAGTCGGCAGGAGACCCAGTACTTC	CSASRQETQYF
TRBV4-3	18	TRBD2	many	TRBJ2-5	TGCGCCAGCAGCCAAGATCGTGCGGGAGCGACCGGAGGGGAGACCCAGTACTTC	CASSQDRAGATGGETQYF